This T cell receptor (beta chain) was retrieved from a study of identical twins (TCRdb year 2016). With respect to the entire study: To test whether fetal clonotypes persist, this study deep-sequenced TCR alpha and beta repertoires from monozygotic twins, from unrelated adults of various ages, and from cord blood. To rule out contamination, replicate twin experiments were performed at different times with different library preparation protocols.

Every donor was a healthy Caucasian. The twin cohort consisted of three pairs of female monozygotic twins, all aged roughly 18 to 30 years. CD4+ and CD8+ T cell populations were isolated with positive isolation kits from Invitrogen. Library construction relied on 5' RACE. TCRdb names Illumina HiSeq 2000 as the instrument used. Template switching added a universal primer binding site, and the final cDNA carried a unique molecular identifier that allowed TCR cDNA molecules to be counted accurately. First-strand cDNA for TCR alpha and beta chains was synthesized from specific primers in the conserved constant-segment region. To control for contamination, every cDNA library carried two barcodes: a SMART-Mk sample barcode plus Illumina barcodes. Two successive PCR steps introduced TruSeq adapter sequences along with Illumina sample barcodes. The TCR alpha and beta cDNA libraries were sequenced on the Illumina HiSeq platform using custom primers. The source study handled its data this way. Unique molecular identifiers were extracted from raw reads with MiGEC, and CDR3 positions were determined with MiXCR. Recombination models were inferred per individual with the repgenHMM and IGoR tools using an EM algorithm. Shared clonotypes were analyzed with the tcR package in R, and sharing was normalized by the product of cloneset sizes. To study raw recombination without the effects of thymic and clonal selection, out-of-frame nonproductive sequences were analyzed. Through fastp at Q25 and MiXCR, TCRdb rebuilt clones from the public reads, retaining in-frame beta chains. A single entry per CDR3 protein holds the most common genes and DNA from its merged rows. These V and J calls rely on TCRdb rather than the paper's analysis. In all, the sample holds about 530,000 distinct CDR3 sequences, and approximately 20% of those were seen once. The ten largest account for around 0.48% of the sample.

From a lookup of the germline V gene, CDR1 and CDR2 are MGHRA and YSYEKL. At the junction V is shortened by 3 bases and J by 1 base; bases outside the gene matches: 5. The CDR3 starts with the cysteine, ends with the phenylalanine, and has 18 residues. Only the CDR3 portion is preserved as DNA: 54 bases, with reading frame beginning at the first base. Regarding this clonotype: This clone's antigen is unknown. Base qualities are missing; no much larger clone stands one base away.

Findings and caveats that apply to the study as a whole: Abundant cord blood beta clonotypes had fewer insertions, young adult naive repertoires showed a similar but weaker trend, and memory repertoires showed no such trend. Because the same donors could not be followed over many years, the conclusions relied on cross-sectional statistical analysis. In beta out-of-frame sequences, excess twin sharing was weaker, because having fewer shared sequences lowered the signal-to-noise ratio. Zero-insertion analyses could be partly confounded by invariant T cells such as MAIT and iNKT, though diverse VJ usage argued against such confounding for most clonotypes. Out-of-frame TCR alpha sequences shared between twins showed an excess of low generation-probability sequences compared with coincidental sharing between unrelated individuals. Recombination models systematically underestimated out-of-frame TCR alpha sharing in monozygotic twins but agreed with sharing between unrelated individuals.

These data also featured in a second study, about yellow fever vaccine responses in identical twins. The second study's authors report: According to the authors, in identical twins the way T cells responded to vaccination appeared partly convergent and partly personalized. Focusing on identical twins, the study followed the T cell clones that responded to the vaccine, and did so with precision.

Sample: CD4+ T cells sorted from blood. The source is a woman younger than 30 in good health. The V and J genes are TRBV4-1 and TRBJ2-2; 13 bases in the junction line up with TRBD2. The DNA sequence is as follows: TGCGCCAGCAGCCACGCTAGGACTAGCGGGAGGAACACCGGGGAGCTGTTTTTT. Its protein is CASSHARTSGRNTGELFF.